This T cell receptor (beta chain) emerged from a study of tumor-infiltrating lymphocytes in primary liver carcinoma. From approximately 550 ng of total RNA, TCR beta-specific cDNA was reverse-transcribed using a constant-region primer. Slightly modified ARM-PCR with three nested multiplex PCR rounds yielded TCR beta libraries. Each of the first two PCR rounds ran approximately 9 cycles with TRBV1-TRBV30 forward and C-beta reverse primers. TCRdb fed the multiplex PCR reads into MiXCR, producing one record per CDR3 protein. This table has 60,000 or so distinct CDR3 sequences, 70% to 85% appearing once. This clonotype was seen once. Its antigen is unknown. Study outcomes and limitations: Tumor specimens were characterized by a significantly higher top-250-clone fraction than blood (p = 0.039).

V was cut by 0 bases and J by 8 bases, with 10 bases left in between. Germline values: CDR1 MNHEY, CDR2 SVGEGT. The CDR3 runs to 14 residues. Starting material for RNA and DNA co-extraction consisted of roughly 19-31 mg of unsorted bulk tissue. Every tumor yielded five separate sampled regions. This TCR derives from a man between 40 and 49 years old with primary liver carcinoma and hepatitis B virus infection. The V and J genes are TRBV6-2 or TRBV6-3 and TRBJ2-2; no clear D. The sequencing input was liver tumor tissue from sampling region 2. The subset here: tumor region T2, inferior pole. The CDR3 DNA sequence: TGTGCCAGCAGTTACTCGGGGTCATCTGGGGAGCTGTTTTTT. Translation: CASSYSGSSGELFF.